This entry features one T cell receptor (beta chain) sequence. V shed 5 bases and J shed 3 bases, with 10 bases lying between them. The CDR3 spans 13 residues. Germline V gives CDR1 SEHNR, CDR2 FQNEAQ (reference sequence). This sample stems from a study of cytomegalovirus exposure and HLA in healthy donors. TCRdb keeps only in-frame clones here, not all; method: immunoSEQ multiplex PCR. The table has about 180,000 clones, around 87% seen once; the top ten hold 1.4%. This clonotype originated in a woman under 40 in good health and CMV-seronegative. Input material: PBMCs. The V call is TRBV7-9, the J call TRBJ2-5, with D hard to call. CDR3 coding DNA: TGTGCCAGCAGCACCACACAAAAAGAGACCCAGTACTTC. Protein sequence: CASSTTQKETQYF. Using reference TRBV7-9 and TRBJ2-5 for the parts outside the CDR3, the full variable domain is DTGVSQNPRHKITKRGQNVTFRCDPISEHNRLYWYRQTLGQGPEFLTYFQNEAQLEKSRLLSDRFSAERPKGSFSTLEIQRTEQGDSAMYLCASSTTQKETQYFGPGTRLLVL.